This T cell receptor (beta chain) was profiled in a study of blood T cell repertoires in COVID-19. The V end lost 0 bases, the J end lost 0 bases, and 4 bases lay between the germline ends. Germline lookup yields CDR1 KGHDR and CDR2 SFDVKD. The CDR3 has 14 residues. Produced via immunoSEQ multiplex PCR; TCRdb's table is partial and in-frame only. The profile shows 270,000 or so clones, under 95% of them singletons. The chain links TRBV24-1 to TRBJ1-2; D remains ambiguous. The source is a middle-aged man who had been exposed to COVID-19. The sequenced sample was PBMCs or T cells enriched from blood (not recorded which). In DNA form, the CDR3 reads TGTGCCACCAGTGATTTGTCAGCTAACTATGGCTACACCTTC. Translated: CATSDLSANYGYTF.